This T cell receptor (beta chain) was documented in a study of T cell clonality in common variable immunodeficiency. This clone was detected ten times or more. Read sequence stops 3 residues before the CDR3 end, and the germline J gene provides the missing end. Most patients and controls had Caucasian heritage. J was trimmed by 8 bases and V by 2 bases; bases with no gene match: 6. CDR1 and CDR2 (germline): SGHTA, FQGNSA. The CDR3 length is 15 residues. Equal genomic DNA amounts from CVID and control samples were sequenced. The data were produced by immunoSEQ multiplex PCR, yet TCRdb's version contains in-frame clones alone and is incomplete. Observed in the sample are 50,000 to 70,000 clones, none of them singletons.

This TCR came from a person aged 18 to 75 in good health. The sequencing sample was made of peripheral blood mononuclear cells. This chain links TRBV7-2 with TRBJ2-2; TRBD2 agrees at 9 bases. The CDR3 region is CASSLYSGGVGELFF. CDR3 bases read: TGTGCCAGCAGCTTATATAGCGGGGGAGTTGGGGAG.